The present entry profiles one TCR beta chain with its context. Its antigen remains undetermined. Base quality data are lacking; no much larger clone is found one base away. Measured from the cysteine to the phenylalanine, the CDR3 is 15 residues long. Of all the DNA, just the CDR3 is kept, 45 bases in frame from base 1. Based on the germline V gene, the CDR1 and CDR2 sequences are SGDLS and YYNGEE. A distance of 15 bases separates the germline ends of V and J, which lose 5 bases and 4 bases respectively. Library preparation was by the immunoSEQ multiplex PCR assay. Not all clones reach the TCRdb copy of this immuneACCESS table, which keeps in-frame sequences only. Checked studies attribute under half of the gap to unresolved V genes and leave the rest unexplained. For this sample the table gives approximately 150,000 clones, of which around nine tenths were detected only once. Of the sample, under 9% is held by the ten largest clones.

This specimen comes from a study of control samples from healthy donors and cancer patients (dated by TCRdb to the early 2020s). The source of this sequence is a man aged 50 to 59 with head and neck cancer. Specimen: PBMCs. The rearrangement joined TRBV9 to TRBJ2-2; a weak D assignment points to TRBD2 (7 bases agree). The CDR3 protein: CASSPGGLGTGELFF. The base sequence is TGTGCCAGCAGTCCCGGGGGGCTTGGCACCGGGGAGCTGTTTTTT.